This T cell receptor (beta chain) comes out of a study of T cell responses to AZD1222 COVID-19 vaccine. Study-wide context: Second doses that came at about 4 or about 12 weeks were put together. Study findings and constraints: Spike as a whole was targeted by vaccine-associated CD4 TCRs, dominant at 160-218 and 743-854. Just a handful of people given AZD1222 tested seropositive at baseline. Two doses of AZD1222 preceded a rise in Spike-specific TCR breadth and depth.

Assay used: immunoSEQ multiplex PCR; TCRdb lists only in-frame clones, some missing. The table includes fewer than 200,000 clones, approximately 92% detected once. This clone was counted once. The antigen remains unidentified. CDR1 is MGHRA and CDR2 is YSYEKL in the germline V gene. The ends lost 1 base at V and 1 base at J; junction bases unmatched: 6. The CDR3 contains 16 residues. The sample consisted of peripheral blood, taken on day 0 of AZD1222 vaccination. This TCR was recovered from an adult in good health. This chain connects TRBV4-1 to TRBJ2-7, with TRBD2 matching over 8 bases. The CDR3 DNA follows: TGCGCCAGCAGCCAAGGTTTTAGCGGGAATTCCTACGAGCAGTACTTC. It codes for CASSQGFSGNSYEQYF.